This entry lists 22 T cell receptor beta chains sequenced from one sample in a study of T cells expressing NK-cell markers. TCRdb re-called the 5' RACE reads, yielding one record per CDR3 amino acid sequence without DNA. The sample has roughly 430,000 distinct CDR3 sequences; the top ten hold about 7.1%. Sequencing was carried out using blood T cells: a sorted CD56 or NKG2C T cell subset, CD4+ or CD8+ T cells, or bulk PBMC T cells (not recorded which). These receptors all come from a woman aged 18 to 75 in good health.

The chain couples TRBV6-2 or TRBV6-3 to TRBJ2-3. This CDR3 spans 14 amino acids. Per the germline V gene, CDR1 is MNHEY and CDR2 is SVGEGT. CDR3 amino acids: CASSYARSTDTQYF.

This rearrangement joins TRBV3-1 to TRBJ2-5; the D call of TRBD2 rests on TCRdb alone, since no DNA is present to check it. This CDR3 has 14 residues. CDR1 and CDR2 from the germline V gene are LGHDT and YNNKEL (reference sequence). The CDR3 spells CASSPGTTGETQYF.

The rearrangement joins TRBV20-1 to TRBJ2-5. This CDR3 is built from 13 residues. Germline V gene data show CDR1 as DFQATT and CDR2 as SNEGSKA (reference sequence). CDR3 residues: CSAIDMEQETQYF.

This sequence joins TRBV6-2 or TRBV6-3 and TRBJ2-3. The length of the CDR3 is 11 residues. Germline loops: CDR1 MNHEY, CDR2 SVGEGT. Here the CDR3 reads CASSLGNTQFF.

The chain is built from TRBV11-1 and TRBJ2-7. Per germline, CDR1 SGHAT and CDR2 FQDESV (reference sequence). This CDR3 spans 19 amino acids. The CDR3: CASSLAINPWTEPSLEQYF.

V is TRBV4-3 and J is TRBJ2-4; TCRdb's D call of TRBD2 is untestable without DNA. The CDR3 consists of 14 residues. CDR1 and CDR2 (germline): LGHNA, YSLEER. The CDR3 loop is CASSQTNRARIQYF.

The V call is TRBV7-2, the J call TRBJ1-1; TCRdb gives TRBD1 as the D gene, but with no DNA this cannot be confirmed. Germline V CDR1 and CDR2: SGHTA, FQGNSA. The length of the CDR3 is 17 residues. CDR3 protein: CASSLGYGTAVNTEAFF.

V is TRBV20-1 and J is TRBJ1-2; the D gene TCRdb calls, TRBD1, cannot be checked with no DNA. Germline CDR1 DFQATT, CDR2 SNEGSKA (reference sequence). The length of the CDR3 is 13 residues. CDR3 region: CSARPQETYGYTF.

The V call is TRBV7-2, the J call TRBJ2-1; TCRdb designates TRBD2, a call that cannot be tested without DNA. The CDR3 spans 14 residues. The V gene's germline CDR1 is SGHTA and CDR2 FQGNSA. The CDR3 region is CASSFSLSGGEQFF. Together with reference TRBV7-2 and TRBJ2-1, the CDR3 gives the full variable domain: GAGVSQSPSNKVTEKGKDVELRCDPISGHTALYWYRQSLGQGLEFLIYFQGNSAPDKSGLPSDRFSAERTGGSVSTLTIQRTQQEDSAVYLCASSFSLSGGEQFFGPGTRLTVL.

This rearrangement joins TRBV3-1 to TRBJ1-1; TCRdb's D call of TRBD1 is untestable without DNA. The CDR3 is made up of 14 amino acids. Germline V CDR1 and CDR2: LGHDT, YNNKEL (reference sequence). The CDR3 sequence is CASSQEGRSGGAFF. Full variable domain (missing parts from reference TRBV3-1 and TRBJ1-1): DTAVSQTPKYLVTQMGNDKSIKCEQNLGHDTMYWYKQDSKKFLKIMFSYNNKELIINETVPNRFSPKSPDKAHLNLHINSLELGDSAVYFCASSQEGRSGGAFFGQGTRLTVV.

The CDR3: CASSSGTANNEQFF. The genes are TRBV6-1 and TRBJ2-1; the D call from TCRdb, TRBD1, cannot be confirmed without DNA. The CDR3 is 14 amino acids. The germline CDR1 and CDR2 sequences are MNHNS and SASEGT.

The chain links TRBV20-1 to TRBJ2-1; TCRdb picks TRBD1, but there is no DNA to check that call. The CDR3 spans 18 residues. Germline assignment: CDR1 DFQATT and CDR2 SNEGSKA (reference sequence). CDR3 sequence: CSASLIILGGLRYNEQFF.

The chain recombines TRBV15 with TRBJ1-2. CDR3 length equals 13 residues. Germline assignment: CDR1 LNHNV and CDR2 YYDKDF (reference sequence). The CDR3 sequence is CATSKGHVYGYTF.

V is TRBV20-1 and J is TRBJ2-5; TCRdb returns TRBD1, unconfirmable since there is no DNA. This CDR3 spans 14 amino acids. The germline CDR1 and CDR2 sequences are DFQATT and SNEGSKA (reference sequence). The CDR3 loop is CSARPGSAKQTQYF.

The chain links TRBV5-8 to TRBJ1-1. The germline CDR1 and CDR2 sequences are SGHTS and YDEGEE. CDR3 length: 13 amino acids. CDR3 protein: CASSSEAGTEAFF. The whole variable domain, filled in from reference TRBV5-8 and TRBJ1-1, reads EAGVTQSPTHLIKTRGQQATLRCSPISGHTSVYWYQQALGLGLQFLLWYDEGEERNRGNFPPRFSGRQFPNYSSELNVNALELEDSALYLCASSSEAGTEAFFGQGTRLTVV.

The CDR3 reads CASSLEDRVHEQYF. The V and J genes are TRBV5-1 and TRBJ2-7. In germline, CDR1 is SGHRS, CDR2 YFSETQ. This CDR3 comprises 14 residues.

The chain recombines TRBV6-5 with TRBJ2-1; the D gene TCRdb calls, TRBD2, cannot be checked with no DNA. This CDR3 spans 17 amino acids. Germline V gene data show CDR1 as MNHEY and CDR2 as SVGAGI. The CDR3 loop reads CASSYSVAGRRYNEQFF.

The chain is built from TRBV29-1 and TRBJ1-5; TCRdb returns TRBD1, unconfirmable since there is no DNA. The CDR3 has 13 amino acids. Germline CDR1 is SQVTM and CDR2 is ANQGSEA. CDR3 region: CSVVTGGDQPQHF. Filled out from reference TRBV29-1 and TRBJ1-5, the complete variable domain reads SAVISQKPSRDICQRGTSLTIQCQVDSQVTMMFWYRQQPGQSLTLIATANQGSEATYESGFVIDKFPISRPNLTFSTLTVSNMSPEDSSIYLCSVVTGGDQPQHFGDGTRLSIL.

This chain connects TRBV6-1 to TRBJ1-5. Germline V gene data show CDR1 as MNHNS and CDR2 as SASEGT. This CDR3 region has 14 residues. The CDR3 loop reads CASSLGLRNQPQHF.

J is TRBJ1-2 and V is TRBV7-2; the D call of TRBD1 rests on TCRdb alone, since no DNA is present to check it. The CDR3 sequence is 15 residues long. CDR1 SGHTA and CDR2 FQGNSA come from the germline V gene. CDR3 sequence reads: CASSLVFRTGYGYTF.

The genes are TRBV12-3 or TRBV12-4 and TRBJ2-3; TCRdb names TRBD2, which stays unverified in the absence of DNA. This CDR3 spans 12 amino acids. The CDR3: CASSLGTAHRYF.

The J gene is TRBJ2-7, the V gene TRBV7-3; TCRdb calls TRBD1, which cannot be checked without DNA. Germline assignment: CDR1 SGHTA and CDR2 FQGTGA. This CDR3 has 13 amino acids. The CDR3 sequence is CASSLWRDHEQYF.